The clone carrying this TCR beta chain has more than one count but fewer than ten. Its antigen is undetermined. The sample originates from a study of T cell responses to AZD1222 COVID-19 vaccine. The study, taken as a whole, reports: Most donors were white British and more were female, and clonal diversity was possibly underestimated. The breadth and depth of Spike-specific TCRs increased once two AZD1222 doses had been given. Baseline seropositivity occurred in only a handful of AZD1222 recipients. Nearly half of spike-specific TCRs reportedly go after variant regions that carry no mutations.

Germline CDR1 SGDLS, CDR2 YYNGEE. The junction had 4 bases not matched to a gene; V was cut back by 4 bases and J by 5 bases. The CDR3 sequence is 15 residues long. Here immunoSEQ multiplex PCR was the method, and the copy in TCRdb shows in-frame clones only, minus some. The sample records some 150,000 clones, just over 90% being singletons. Sequences were derived from peripheral blood, sampled on day 0 of MenACWY control vaccination. The V call is TRBV9, the J call TRBJ2-1; 12 bases fit TRBD2. This clonotype was sampled from an adult in good health. This chain's CDR3 is CASSPRTSGNNEQFF. CDR3 nucleotide sequence: TGTGCCAGCAGCCCCAGGACTAGCGGGAACAATGAGCAGTTCTTC.